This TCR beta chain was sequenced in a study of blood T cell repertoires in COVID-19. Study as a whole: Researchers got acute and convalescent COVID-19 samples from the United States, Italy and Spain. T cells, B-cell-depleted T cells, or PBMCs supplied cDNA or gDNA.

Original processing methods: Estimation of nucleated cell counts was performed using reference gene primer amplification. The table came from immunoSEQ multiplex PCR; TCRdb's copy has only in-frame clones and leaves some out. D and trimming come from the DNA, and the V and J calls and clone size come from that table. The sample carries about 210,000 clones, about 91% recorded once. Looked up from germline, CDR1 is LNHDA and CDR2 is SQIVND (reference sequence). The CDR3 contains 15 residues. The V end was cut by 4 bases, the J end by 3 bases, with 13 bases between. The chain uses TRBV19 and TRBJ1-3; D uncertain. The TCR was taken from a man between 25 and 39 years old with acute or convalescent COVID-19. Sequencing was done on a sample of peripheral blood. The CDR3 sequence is CASSTGGVVGNTIYF. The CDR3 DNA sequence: TGTGCCAGTAGTACCGGCGGGGTAGTTGGAAACACCATATATTTT.